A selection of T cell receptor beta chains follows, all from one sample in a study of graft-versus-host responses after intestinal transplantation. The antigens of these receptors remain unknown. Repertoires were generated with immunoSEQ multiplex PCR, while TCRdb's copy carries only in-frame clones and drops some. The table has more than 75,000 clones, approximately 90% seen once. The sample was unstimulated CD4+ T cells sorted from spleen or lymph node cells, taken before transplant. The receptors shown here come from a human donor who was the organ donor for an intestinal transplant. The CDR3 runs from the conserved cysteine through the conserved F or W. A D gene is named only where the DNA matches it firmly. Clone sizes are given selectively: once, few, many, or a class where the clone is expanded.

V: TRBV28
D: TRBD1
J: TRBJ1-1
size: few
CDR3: CASSSGQGNTEAFF
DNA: TGTGCCAGCAGTTCCGGACAGGGGAACACTGAAGCTTTCTTT

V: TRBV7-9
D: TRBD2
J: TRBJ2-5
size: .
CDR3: CASSLNSGGLSGTQYF
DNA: TGTGCCAGCAGCCTGAATAGCGGGGGGCTGTCGGGGACCCAGTACTTC

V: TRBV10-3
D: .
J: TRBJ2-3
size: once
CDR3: CAISPSEGNTDTQYF
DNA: TGTGCCATCAGCCCGTCTGAGGGAAACACAGATACGCAGTATTTT

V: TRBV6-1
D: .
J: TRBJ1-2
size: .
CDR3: CASSGPPGDYGYTF
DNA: TGTGCCAGCAGCGGGCCCCCGGGGGACTATGGCTACACCTTC

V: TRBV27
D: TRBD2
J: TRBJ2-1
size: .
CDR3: CASTQGASGSYNEQFF
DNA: TGTGCCAGCACCCAAGGGGCTAGCGGGAGTTACAATGAGCAGTTCTTC

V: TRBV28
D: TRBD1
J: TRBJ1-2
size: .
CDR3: CASSPPDRRYGYTF
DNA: TGTGCCAGCAGTCCCCCGGACAGGAGGTATGGCTACACCTTC

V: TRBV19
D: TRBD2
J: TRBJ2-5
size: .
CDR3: CASSIGRTRQETQYF
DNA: TGTGCCAGTAGTATAGGTCGGACTAGACAAGAGACCCAGTACTTC

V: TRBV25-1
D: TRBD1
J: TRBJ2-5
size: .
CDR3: CASSEDRPKRETQYF
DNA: TGTGCCAGCAGTGAGGACAGGCCGAAACGGGAGACCCAGTACTTC

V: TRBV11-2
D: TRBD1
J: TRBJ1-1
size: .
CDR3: CASSPRTGGRNTEAFF
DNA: TGTGCCAGCAGCCCCCGGACAGGGGGAAGGAACACTGAAGCTTTCTTT

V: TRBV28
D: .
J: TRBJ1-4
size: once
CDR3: CASSPYRSTNEKLFF
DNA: TGTGCCAGCAGTCCCTACAGATCAACTAATGAAAAACTGTTTTTT

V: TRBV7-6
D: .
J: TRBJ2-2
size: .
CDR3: CASAANTGELFF
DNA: TGTGCCAGCGCGGCGAACACCGGGGAGCTGTTTTTT

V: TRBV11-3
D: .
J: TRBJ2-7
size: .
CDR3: CASSLNLRAGRVSYEQYF
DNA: TGTGCCAGCAGCTTAAATCTGAGGGCGGGCAGAGTCTCCTACGAGCAGTACTTC

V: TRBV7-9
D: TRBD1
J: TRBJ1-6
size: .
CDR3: CASSLGQINSPLHF
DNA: TGTGCCAGCAGCCTGGGACAGATTAATTCACCCCTCCACTTT

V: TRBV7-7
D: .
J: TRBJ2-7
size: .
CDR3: CASSFSQGNEQYF
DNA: TGTGCTAGCAGCTTCAGTCAGGGGAACGAGCAGTACTTC

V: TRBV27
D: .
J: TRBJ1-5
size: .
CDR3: CASSLNGLNQPQHF
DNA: TGTGCCAGCAGTTTAAACGGTCTAAATCAGCCCCAGCATTTT

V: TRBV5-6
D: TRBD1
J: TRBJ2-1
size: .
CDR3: CASSVPGTAYNEQFF
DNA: TGTGCCAGCAGCGTACCCGGGACAGCATACAATGAGCAGTTCTTC

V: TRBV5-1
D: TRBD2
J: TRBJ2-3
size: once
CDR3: CASSFSGSTDTQYF
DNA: TGCGCCAGCAGCTTTAGCGGGAGCACAGATACGCAGTATTTT

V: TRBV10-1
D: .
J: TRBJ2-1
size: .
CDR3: CASSRLTGAGDEQFF
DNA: TGCGCCAGCAGCCGCTTGACGGGAGCAGGCGATGAGCAGTTCTTC

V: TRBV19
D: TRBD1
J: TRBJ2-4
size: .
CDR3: CASSNQGALTLAKNIQYF
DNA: TGTGCCAGTAGTAATCAGGGGGCCTTGACCTTAGCCAAAAACATTCAGTACTTC

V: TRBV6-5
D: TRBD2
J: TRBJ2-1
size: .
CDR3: CASKRASGRGEQFF
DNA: TGTGCCAGCAAACGGGCTAGCGGGAGGGGGGAGCAGTTCTTC

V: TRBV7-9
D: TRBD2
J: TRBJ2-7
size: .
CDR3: CASSLTGTNPYEQYF
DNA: TGTGCCAGCAGCTTGACCGGGACTAACCCCTACGAGCAGTACTTC

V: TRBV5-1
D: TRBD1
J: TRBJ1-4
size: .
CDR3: CASSSPGDSLNEKLFF
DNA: TGCGCCAGCAGCTCTCCCGGGGACAGCCTTAATGAAAAACTGTTTTTT

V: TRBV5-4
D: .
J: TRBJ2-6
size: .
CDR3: CASSLPGASPPSGANVLTF
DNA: TGTGCCAGCAGCCTACCAGGGGCCTCACCCCCCTCTGGGGCCAACGTCCTGACTTTC

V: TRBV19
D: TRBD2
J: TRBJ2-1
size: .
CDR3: CASSIGLTSGGFNEQFF
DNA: TGTGCCAGTAGTATAGGCCTGACTAGCGGGGGTTTTAATGAGCAGTTCTTC

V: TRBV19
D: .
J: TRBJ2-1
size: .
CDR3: CASSIDNGGIRYNEQFF
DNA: TGTGCCAGTAGTATAGATAACGGGGGAATACGCTACAATGAGCAGTTCTTC

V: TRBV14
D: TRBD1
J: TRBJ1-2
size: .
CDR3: CASSQYTGGGYTF
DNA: TGTGCCAGCAGCCAGTACACAGGGGGCGGCTACACCTTC

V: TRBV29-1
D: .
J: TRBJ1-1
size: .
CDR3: CSATLSLNTEAFF
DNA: TGCAGCGCCACACTATCCCTGAACACTGAAGCTTTCTTT

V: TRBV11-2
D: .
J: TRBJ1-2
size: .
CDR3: CARARDQDDYGYTF
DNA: TGTGCCAGGGCGAGGGATCAGGATGATTATGGCTACACCTTC

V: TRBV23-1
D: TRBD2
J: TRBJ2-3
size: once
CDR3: CASSQSGTKTDTQYF
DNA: TGCGCCAGCAGTCAATCGGGGACTAAAACAGATACGCAGTATTTT

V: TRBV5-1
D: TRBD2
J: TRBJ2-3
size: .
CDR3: CASGRLAVSDTQYF
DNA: TGCGCCAGCGGTCGACTAGCGGTTTCAGATACGCAGTATTTT

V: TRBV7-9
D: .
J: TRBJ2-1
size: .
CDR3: CASSFRVYNEQFF
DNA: TGTGCCAGCAGCTTTCGGGTTTACAATGAGCAGTTCTTC